This TCR beta chain was obtained from a study of early T cells in non-severe SARS-CoV-2 infection. Trimming took off 4 bases at V and 0 bases at J, with 15 bases between the two ends. The germline gives CDR1 MGHRA, CDR2 YSYEKL. The CDR3 consists of 16 residues. This clonotype has a count of ten or more. Via MiXCR, TCRdb re-called the 5' RACE reads, giving one row per CDR3 protein. Of more than 60,000 distinct CDR3 sequences in the sample, over 4.5% were seen once. The J gene is TRBJ1-1, the V gene TRBV4-1; D possibly corresponds to TRBD1 (5 bases). Specimen: whole blood. This TCR was sampled from an adult who was a healthcare worker with PCR-confirmed SARS-CoV-2 infection or an uninfected control (not recorded which). The CDR3 protein is CASSLRAGVMNTEAFF. The CDR3 coding sequence is TGCGCCAGCAGCCTTAGGGCGGGGGTGATGAACACTGAAGCTTTCTTT.